Shown below are 24 T cell receptor beta chains from a single sample sequenced in a study of OX40 agonist ivuxolimab in advanced cancers. Libraries were built with the immunoSEQ multiplex PCR assay. Held by TCRdb, this immuneACCESS table contains in-frame sequences only and omits some clones. Under half of the omission traces to an unresolved V gene where checked; the cause of the rest is unknown. This sample gives about 69,000 clones in total; 90% of them show up just once. Of the sample, over 9.5% falls within the top ten clones. The material was CD4+ or CD8+ T cells sorted from blood, obtained in a trial of the OX40 agonist ivuxolimab. The receptor set was obtained from an adult with an advanced solid tumor such as melanoma, head and neck, liver or kidney cancer.

The genes are TRBV4-2 and TRBJ2-4, with 10 bases matching TRBD1. V trimming: 4 bases; J trimming: 3 bases; junction bases outside the gene matches: 12. The length of the CDR3 is 18 residues. Germline CDR1 LGHNA, CDR2 YNFKEQ. DNA for the CDR3: TGTGCCAGCAGCCCCAGTGGACAGGGGGTAATCGGCAAAAACATTCAGTACTTC. Translated: CASSPSGQGVIGKNIQYF.

This chain links TRBV6-1 with TRBJ2-4, with 9 bases lining up with TRBD2. This CDR3 is built from 15 residues. V shed 11 bases, J shed 7 bases, and the junction held 15 bases outside the gene matches. Germline V gene sequence: CDR1 MNHNS, CDR2 SASEGT. The DNA for the CDR3 is TGTGCCGCCCAGGGATCTAGCGGGATGTGGAACATTCAGTACTTC. Translation gives CAAQGSSGMWNIQYF.

This clone was found once. The chain joins TRBV11-3 to TRBJ2-1; 10 nucleotides agree with TRBD2. Germline assignment: CDR1 SGHNT and CDR2 YENEEA. V shed 5 bases and J 6 bases; nucleotides not matched to a gene: 7. The length of the CDR3 is 15 residues. In DNA form, the CDR3 reads TGTGCCAGCAGCCCCAAGGGACTAGCGTTCAATGAGCAGTTCTTC. Translated, it gives CASSPKGLAFNEQFF.

The chain has TRBV6-5 and TRBJ1-1; D call uncertain. This CDR3 has 13 residues. Trimming stripped 1 base from V and 1 base from J, with 4 bases between. Germline CDR1 and CDR2: MNHEY and SVGAGI. CDR3 sequence reads: CASSYYGNTEAFF. DNA of the CDR3: TGTGCCAGCAGTTACTATGGGAACACTGAAGCTTTCTTT.

This chain links TRBV7-3 with TRBJ2-3; tentative D call: TRBD2 (6 bases). The germline V gene has CDR1 SGHTA and CDR2 FQGTGA. This CDR3 is built from 13 residues. Trimming left V 6 bases short and J 6 bases short, with 13 bases between. The CDR3 region has the DNA TGTGCCAGCAGTCCGGACGCGGGGGATACGCAGTATTTT. Encoded protein: CASSPDAGDTQYF.

The rearrangement uses TRBV7-2 and TRBJ2-3, with D possibly being TRBD1 or TRBD2 (6 bases each). The V gene's germline CDR1 is SGHTA and CDR2 FQGNSA. The V end was cut by 5 bases, the J end by 3 bases, with 18 bases between. The CDR3 totals 16 residues. The CDR3 nucleotides read TGTGCCAGCAGCCTCGGACCCCCGGGGGCTACAGATACGCAGTATTTT. Its protein product is CASSLGPPGATDTQYF.

V and J are TRBV2 and TRBJ2-2; 7 bases map to TRBD2. Germline V CDR1 and CDR2: SNHLY, FYNNEI. With V trimmed by 7 bases and J by 1 base, 6 bases remained unmatched. There are 15 residues in the CDR3. The CDR3 here is CASTGGRGNTGELFF. The CDR3 DNA sequence: TGTGCCAGCACGGGAGGCCGTGGGAACACCGGGGAGCTGTTTTTT.

V is TRBV4-1 and J is TRBJ2-7; D possibly uses TRBD1 or TRBD2 (6 bases each). From germline, CDR1 is MGHRA and CDR2 YSYEKL. The length of the CDR3 is 13 residues. V was shortened by 0 bases and J by 5 bases, with 8 bases between the two germline ends. The DNA of the CDR3 is TGCGCCAGCAGCCAAGATGGGGGGCACGAGCAGTACTTC. Its protein is CASSQDGGHEQYF.

This chain uses TRBV7-3 with TRBJ2-2, with 10 positions matching TRBD1. Germline V CDR1 and CDR2: SGHTA, FQGTGA. Trimming took 0 bases from V and 1 from J; bases not matched to a gene: 2. There are 17 residues in the CDR3. CDR3 sequence reads: CASSLTGTGENTGELFF. In DNA, the CDR3 is TGTGCCAGCAGCTTAACAGGGACAGGGGAGAACACCGGGGAGCTGTTTTTT.

The V call is TRBV4-3, the J call TRBJ2-3, with D possibly being TRBD1 or TRBD2 (5 bases each). The germline gives CDR1 LGHNA, CDR2 YSLEER. Trimming removed 4 bases at V and 2 bases at J, with 10 bases between. This CDR3 contains 14 residues. The CDR3 protein is CASSPGPSTDTQYF. CDR3 sequence (DNA): TGCGCCAGCAGCCCGGGACCATCCACAGATACGCAGTATTTT.

This clone was detected a few times. J is TRBJ2-4 and V is TRBV5-6; 7 nucleotides match TRBD2. The CDR3 loop spans 16 amino acids. V dropped 4 bases and J dropped 0; count of bases not matched to a gene: 7. The germline V gene encodes CDR1 SGHDT and CDR2 YYEEEE. The CDR3 coding sequence is TGTGCCAGCAGCGTCCGGGGGGTCTTAGCCAAAAACATTCAGTACTTC. It translates to CASSVRGVLAKNIQYF.

The V gene is TRBV7-2, the J gene TRBJ2-5; tentative D call: TRBD2 (5 bases). Germline loops: CDR1 SGHTA, CDR2 FQGNSA. Trimming pared 3 bases from V and 1 base from J, leaving 9 bases between. The CDR3 is 14 amino acids. The CDR3 loop is CASSFRTFQETQYF. The CDR3 nucleotides are TGTGCCAGCAGCTTTCGGACTTTCCAAGAGACCCAGTACTTC.

This chain connects TRBV5-6 to TRBJ1-2; 8 nucleotides line up with TRBD1. The CDR3 contains 15 residues. CDR1 is SGHDT and CDR2 is YYEEEE in the germline V gene. J lost 4 bases, V lost 5 bases, and 10 bases had no gene match. CDR3 protein: CASSRGSDRVYGYTF. For the CDR3, the DNA is TGTGCCAGCAGTCGGGGATCGGACAGGGTCTATGGCTACACCTTC.

This clone was counted a single time. The V and J genes are TRBV10-2 and TRBJ2-3; 9 positions match TRBD2. Germline CDR1 reads WSHSY; CDR2 reads SAAADI. CDR3 length: 14 amino acids. The junction had 5 bases not matched to a gene; V was cut back by 6 bases and J by 4 bases. The CDR3 sequence is CASRGLAGPDTQYF. CDR3 bases: TGCGCCAGCAGGGGACTAGCAGGACCAGATACGCAGTATTTT.

The chain combines TRBV2 with TRBJ2-1, with TRBD2 as a possible D gene (6 bases). This CDR3 spans 15 amino acids. V was cut by 6 bases and J by 10 bases, with 22 bases left in between. The V gene's germline CDR1 is SNHLY and CDR2 FYNNEI. The CDR3: CASRPRDSWFREQFF. The CDR3 DNA follows: TGTGCCAGCAGACCTCGGGACTCGTGGTTTCGAGAGCAGTTCTTC.

The chain employs TRBV7-2 and TRBJ2-7; D may be TRBD2 (5 bases). Germline V gene sequence: CDR1 SGHTA, CDR2 FQGNSA. V was trimmed by 1 base and J by 2 bases, leaving 9 bases between them. There are 14 residues in the CDR3. CDR3 in amino acids: CASSLGWEPYEQYF. The CDR3 coding sequence is TGTGCCAGCAGCTTAGGGTGGGAGCCCTACGAGCAGTACTTC.

This clone was seen only once. The chain couples TRBV28 to TRBJ1-6; no firm D call. This CDR3 spans 12 amino acids. The germline V gene has CDR1 MDHEN and CDR2 SYDVKM. V lost 6 bases to trimming and J lost 7 bases, with 7 bases between them. Here the CDR3 reads CASRKVNSPLHF. The CDR3 DNA reads TGTGCCAGCAGGAAAGTGAATTCACCCCTCCACTTT. The full variable domain, in which reference TRBV28 and TRBJ1-6 provide the parts outside the CDR3, is DVKVTQSSRYLVKRTGEKVFLECVQDMDHENMFWYRQDPGLGLRLIYFSYDVKMKEKGDIPEGYSVSREKKERFSLILESASTNQTSMYLCASRKVNSPLHFGNGTRLTVT.

In its sample, this clone was seen once. J is TRBJ1-2 and V is TRBV28; unclear D gene. The V gene lost 4 bases and the J gene lost 2 bases, with 5 bases spanning the gap. The CDR3 length is 12 residues. Looked up from germline, CDR1 is MDHEN and CDR2 is SYDVKM. The DNA for the CDR3 is TGTGCCAGCAGTTCGGACAACTATGGCTACACCTTC. This encodes CASSSDNYGYTF.

This clone was counted only a few times. At one boundary the junction diverges from the germline segment, which might be a read error. This sequence joins TRBV7-7 and TRBJ2-5; D not resolved. CDR3 size: 13 residues. CDR1 is SSHAT, CDR2 FNYEAQ, per germline (reference sequence). CDR3 amino acids: CASSLEPGRPQYF. The CDR3 nucleotides are TGTGCTAGCAGCTTAGAGCCAGGACGGCCCCAGTACTTC.

J is TRBJ2-3 and V is TRBV7-2, with D perhaps matching TRBD2 (6 bases). Trimming removed 1 base from V and 3 bases from J, with 8 bases in between. The CDR3 spans 14 residues. Germline CDR1 SGHTA, CDR2 FQGNSA. DNA of the CDR3: TGTGCCAGCAGCTTAGAGGGGAGGACAGATACGCAGTATTTT. Translating it yields CASSLEGRTDTQYF. Combining the CDR3 with reference TRBV7-2 and TRBJ2-3 gives the whole variable domain GAGVSQSPSNKVTEKGKDVELRCDPISGHTALYWYRQSLGQGLEFLIYFQGNSAPDKSGLPSDRFSAERTGGSVSTLTIQRTQQEDSAVYLCASSLEGRTDTQYFGPGTRLTVL.

V is TRBV6-5 and J is TRBJ2-1, with D possibly TRBD1 on 5 matching bases. From germline, CDR1 is MNHEY and CDR2 SVGAGI. V shed 5 bases and J shed 5 bases, with 10 bases lying between them. The CDR3 extends over 13 amino acids. CDR3 protein: CASSAQGNNEQFF. CDR3 coding DNA: TGTGCCAGCAGTGCCCAGGGTAACAATGAGCAGTTCTTC.

The chain carries TRBV10-3 and TRBJ1-5; D is uncertain. Germline V gene lookup returns CDR1 ENHRY and CDR2 SYGVKD. The CDR3 spans 15 residues. Trimming cost V 5 bases and J 2 bases, with 13 bases left between them. CDR3 in amino acids: CAISSAVAGNQPQHF. The DNA of the CDR3 is TGTGCCATCAGTTCCGCGGTCGCGGGCAATCAGCCCCAGCATTTT.

The rearrangement joins TRBV7-9 to TRBJ2-5; D tentatively reads TRBD1 or TRBD2 (5 bases each). Trimming took off 5 bases at V and 5 bases at J, with 18 bases between the two ends. In germline, CDR1 is SEHNR, CDR2 FQNEAQ (reference sequence). The CDR3 has 15 amino acids. The CDR3 loop is CASSVGDGSWETQYF. Here the CDR3 DNA reads TGTGCCAGCAGCGTTGGGGACGGTTCCTGGGAGACCCAGTACTTC.

This chain uses TRBV29-1 with TRBJ1-1; TRBD1 agrees at 10 bases. The length of the CDR3 is 15 residues. Trimming cost V 1 base and J 3 bases; bases outside gene matches: 5. CDR1 is SQVTM, CDR2 ANQGSEA, per germline. The DNA of the CDR3 is TGCAGCGTTGAAGGGACAGGGGGAAGGTACACTGAAGCTTTCTTT. It is translated as CSVEGTGGRYTEAFF.